This TCR beta chain was documented in a study of blood T cell repertoires in COVID-19. At the level of the study: Spain, Italy and the United States supplied samples that represented acute and convalescent COVID-19.

Cohorts were based on clinical histories the participants reported. During the 2 weeks before they entered the study, exposed participants had met someone with a PCR-confirmed or clinician-diagnosed COVID-19 case. Per the germline V gene, CDR1 is LGHNA and CDR2 is YSLEER. Trimming removed 3 bases at V and 0 bases at J, with 12 bases between. The CDR3 has 16 amino acids. The assay was immunoSEQ multiplex PCR, and TCRdb's table has in-frame clones only and misses some. The sample lists around 320,000 clones, over 90% occurring once. This receptor was taken from a woman aged 25 to 39 who had been exposed to COVID-19. J is TRBJ1-3 and V is TRBV4-3, with D unresolved. Sequenced material: PBMCs or T cells enriched from blood (not recorded which). CDR3 DNA: TGCGCCAGCAGCCACGCCGGACGGGACTCTGGAAACACCATATATTTT. Its protein product is CASSHAGRDSGNTIYF.